This T cell receptor (beta chain) was sequenced during a study of cytomegalovirus exposure and HLA in healthy donors. V lost 5 bases, J lost 3 bases, and 5 bases stayed unmatched. CDR1 SGHTA and CDR2 FQGNSA come from the germline V gene. CDR3 length: 14 amino acids. Study-wide results and caveats: Three chains tied to CMV proved CMV antigen-specific in vitro. Using the classifier, cytomegalovirus status was reportedly diagnosed with high specificity and sensitivity.

Worth noting for this clone: Antigen: not known.

Data came from immunoSEQ multiplex PCR; TCRdb stores just in-frame clones and leaves some out. This sample has 56,000 or so clones, with approximately 90% found just once. The material sequenced was PBMCs. The source of this sequence is a man aged 18-30 years in good health and CMV-seronegative. This rearrangement joins TRBV7-2 to TRBJ2-3, with 7 bases that match TRBD2. The CDR3 region has the DNA TGTGCCAGCAGCCTATCGGGGGGAACAGATACGCAGTATTTT. Its translation: CASSLSGGTDTQYF.